The 21 T cell receptor beta chains in this list originate from one sample, sequenced in a study of shared clonotypes between healthy human individuals. Clones were read by immunoSEQ multiplex PCR, and TCRdb kept only the in-frame ones, dropping some. Seen here are roughly 2.5 million clones, over 85% observed once, and the top ten hold roughly 0.14%. The sample comprised naive CD4+ T cells sorted from blood. Noted subset: CD45RA+ positively selected. The source is a man in his late teens or twenties in good health.

This rearrangement joins TRBV5-1 to TRBJ1-1, with 10 nucleotides matching TRBD1. V lost 4 bases, J lost 11 bases, and 14 bases stayed unmatched. CDR3 length: 15 amino acids. CDR1 SGHRS and CDR2 YFSETQ come from the germline V gene. CDR3 in DNA: TGCGCCAGCAGCAAAATGGGACAGGGGACTTTTACGGCTTTCTTT. Translation gives CASSKMGQGTFTAFF.

This clone was counted a single time. The CDR3 bases are TGTGCCACCTGGGACAGGCGATATCAGCCCCAGCATTTT. It codes for CATWDRRYQPQHF. V gene TRBV19 combines with J gene TRBJ1-5; TRBD1 agrees at 8 bases. The CDR3 covers 13 residues. CDR1 LNHDA and CDR2 SQIVND come from the germline V gene (reference sequence). V lost 10 bases to trimming and J lost 5 bases; unmatched junction nucleotides: 7.

This clone was recorded once. The chain is built from TRBV25-1 and TRBJ2-3; TRBD2 is a possible D gene (5 bases). The CDR3 is made up of 14 amino acids. CDR1 MGHDK and CDR2 SYGVNS come from the germline V gene. V lost 8 bases and J lost 1, with 13 bases in between. The CDR3 spells CASQSGVGTDTQYF. The CDR3 DNA reads TGTGCCAGCCAGAGCGGAGTGGGCACAGATACGCAGTATTTT.

The chain couples TRBV5-1 to TRBJ2-1; perhaps TRBD2 as D (6 bases). CDR1 and CDR2 (germline): SGHRS, YFSETQ. The ends were cut back, 7 bases at V and 0 bases at J, with 14 bases in the middle. This CDR3 contains 15 residues. CDR3 amino acids: CASAGTSISYNEQFF. CDR3 in DNA: TGCGCCAGCGCCGGGACTTCGATCTCCTACAATGAGCAGTTCTTC. The full variable domain, in which reference TRBV5-1 and TRBJ2-1 provide the parts outside the CDR3, is KAGVTQTPRYLIKTRGQQVTLSCSPISGHRSVSWYQQTPGQGLQFLFEYFSETQRNKGNFPGRFSGRQFSNSRSEMNVSTLELGDSALYLCASAGTSISYNEQFFGPGTRLTVL.

In nucleotides, the CDR3 is TGTGCCAGCAGCTCCAGGGGTGCTGAGCAGTTCTTC. Its protein product is CASSSRGAEQFF. The gene calls are TRBV6-6 and TRBJ2-1; possible D gene TRBD1, 6 bases. Germline V gene lookup returns CDR1 MNHNY and CDR2 SVGAGI (reference sequence). Trimming took 6 bases from V and 9 from J, leaving 12 bases between them. CDR3 length: 12 amino acids.

This clone was detected once. V is TRBV6-5 and J is TRBJ2-7, with D hard to call. Trimming removed 4 bases at V and 3 bases at J, with 10 bases between. The CDR3 is 13 residues long. Germline V gives CDR1 MNHEY, CDR2 SVGAGI. The CDR3, as DNA: TGTGCCAGCAGTTCCGCAGGCCTCTACGAGCAGTACTTC. This translates into CASSSAGLYEQYF.

The chain recombines TRBV5-8 with TRBJ1-1; the match to TRBD1 covers 8 bases. The CDR3 covers 16 residues. The germline CDR1 and CDR2 sequences are SGHTS and YDEGEE. V gave up 2 bases and J gave up 6 bases; unmatched junction bases: 12. CDR3 sequence: CASSFKWTGRASEAFF. DNA of the CDR3: TGTGCCAGCAGCTTCAAGTGGACAGGGCGGGCATCTGAAGCTTTCTTT. Full variable domain (remainder filled in from reference TRBV5-8 and TRBJ1-1): EAGVTQSPTHLIKTRGQQATLRCSPISGHTSVYWYQQALGLGLQFLLWYDEGEERNRGNFPPRFSGRQFPNYSSELNVNALELEDSALYLCASSFKWTGRASEAFFGQGTRLTVV.

In its sample, this clone was seen once. The rearrangement links TRBV5-1 to TRBJ2-2; TRBD1 is a possible D gene (5 bases). Germline V gene sequence: CDR1 SGHRS, CDR2 YFSETQ. Between the trimmed V and J ends, which lost 5 bases and 4 bases, there was a span of 15 bases. The CDR3 spans 15 residues. CDR3 amino acids: CASSGAGPGTGELFF. The CDR3 DNA is TGCGCCAGCAGTGGGGCAGGGCCTGGCACCGGGGAGCTGTTTTTT.

The V and J genes are TRBV6-4 and TRBJ1-6, with D hard to call. The V gene's germline CDR1 is MRHNA and CDR2 SNTAGT. CDR3 size: 13 residues. Trimming shortened V by 2 bases and J by 11 bases, and 10 bases separated the two germline ends. Here the CDR3 DNA reads TGTGCCAGCAGTGACGTACGGATGGCACCCCTCCACTTT. Amino acids: CASSDVRMAPLHF.

Regarding this clone: Other DNA variants within this sample encode the same CDR3. The chain employs TRBV9 and TRBJ2-1; 12 bases are a match to TRBD2. Trimming cost V 2 bases and J 4 bases; bases outside gene matches: 1. CDR1 and CDR2 (germline): SGDLS, YYNGEE. This CDR3 has 15 residues. The CDR3 sequence is CASSVGLAGYNEQFF. CDR3 DNA sequence: TGTGCCAGCAGCGTGGGACTAGCGGGTTACAATGAGCAGTTCTTC.

This sequence joins TRBV10-1 and TRBJ2-1; no clear D gene. Trimming removed 0 bases at V and 7 bases at J, with 19 bases between. Germline values: CDR1 WNHNN, CDR2 SYGVQD (reference sequence). CDR3 length equals 17 residues. For the CDR3, the DNA is TGCGCCAGCAGTGAGTCGATTTTAACGGCGACGTATAATGAGCAGTTCTTC. Its protein is CASSESILTATYNEQFF.

This clone appeared once. The chain joins TRBV7-2 to TRBJ2-1; TRBD2 matches at 10 bases. J gave up 5 bases and V 1 base, and 5 bases lay outside the gene matches. This CDR3 spans 16 amino acids. Germline V gives CDR1 SGHTA, CDR2 FQGNSA. The CDR3 DNA reads as TGTGCCAGCAGCTTAGGAAGCGGACTAGCGGACAATGAGCAGTTCTTC. Residues: CASSLGSGLADNEQFF.

The chain links TRBV7-2 to TRBJ2-2, with 8 bases matching TRBD1. Germline V CDR1 and CDR2: SGHTA, FQGNSA. This CDR3 comprises 15 residues. The junction had 9 bases not matched to a gene; V was cut back by 5 bases and J by 7 bases. The CDR3 is CASSPDRGVSGELFF. CDR3 bases: TGTGCCAGCAGCCCTGACAGGGGAGTGAGCGGGGAGCTGTTTTTT. Full variable domain (rest looked up from reference TRBV7-2 and TRBJ2-2): GAGVSQSPSNKVTEKGKDVELRCDPISGHTALYWYRQSLGQGLEFLIYFQGNSAPDKSGLPSDRFSAERTGGSVSTLTIQRTQQEDSAVYLCASSPDRGVSGELFFGEGSRLTVL.

The chain uses TRBV5-6 and TRBJ2-5, with TRBD2 matching 8 bases. Germline assignment: CDR1 SGHDT and CDR2 YYEEEE. The CDR3 runs 15 residues. With 1 base clipped from V and 5 bases from J, the junction kept 7 bases outside the gene matches. This CDR3 reads CASSLSAGVRETQYF. The CDR3 DNA reads TGTGCCAGCAGCTTGTCAGCGGGAGTCCGGGAGACCCAGTACTTC.

The chain links TRBV11-2 to TRBJ2-5; 7 bases agree with TRBD1. The CDR3 consists of 16 residues. Trimming cost V 3 bases and J 2 bases; bases outside gene matches: 9. The V gene's germline CDR1 is SGHAT and CDR2 FQNNGV. The chain's CDR3 is CASSFFPRGQQETQYF. As DNA, the CDR3 is TGTGCCAGCAGCTTTTTTCCAAGGGGACAGCAAGAGACCCAGTACTTC.

This rearrangement joins TRBV19 to TRBJ1-2; TRBD1 is a possible D gene (5 bases). V was pared by 4 bases and J by 5 bases, with 14 bases between. Germline CDR1 is LNHDA and CDR2 is SQIVND (reference sequence). The CDR3 runs to 14 residues. In nucleotides, the CDR3 is TGTGCCAGTAGTACCCGGGACTCAGTTTATGGCTACACCTTC. This gives the protein CASSTRDSVYGYTF.

Of note for this clone: This same CDR3 is encoded by further DNA sequences in the sample. The J gene is TRBJ1-1, the V gene TRBV7-8; D gene unclear. The CDR3 covers 13 residues. CDR1 SGHVS and CDR2 FQNEAQ come from the germline V gene. V was trimmed by 3 bases and J by 11 bases, leaving 16 bases between them. Here the CDR3 DNA reads TGTGCCAGCAGCTTCGGGGAGGTTGGTTATGCTTTCTTT. Amino acids: CASSFGEVGYAFF.

The chain couples TRBV5-4 to TRBJ2-2; 11 positions agree with TRBD2. The CDR3 sequence is 17 residues long. V lost 3 bases and J lost 0; bases outside the gene matches: 4. Germline V lookup: CDR1 SGHNT, CDR2 YYREEE (reference sequence). In DNA, the CDR3 is TGTGCCAGCAGCTGGGGGACTAGCGGAACGAACACCGGGGAGCTGTTTTTT. It yields the protein CASSWGTSGTNTGELFF.

The chain uses TRBV19 and TRBJ1-3; D uncertain. V dropped 6 bases and J dropped 4 bases, with 16 bases sitting between them. Germline CDR1 reads LNHDA; CDR2 reads SQIVND (reference sequence). The CDR3 loop spans 15 amino acids. Here the CDR3 reads CASRSAGIFGNTIYF. CDR3 nucleotide sequence: TGTGCCAGTAGGAGCGCCGGGATCTTCGGAAACACCATATATTTT. Full variable domain (rest looked up from reference TRBV19 and TRBJ1-3): DGGITQSPKYLFRKEGQNVTLSCEQNLNHDAMYWYRQDPGQGLRLIYYSQIVNDFQKGDIAEGYSVSREKKESFPLTVTSAQKNPTAFYLCASRSAGIFGNTIYFGEGSWLTVV.

CDR3: CASSLLVAASTDTQYF. The CDR3 nucleotides are TGTGCCAGCAGTTTGTTGGTAGCGGCAAGCACAGATACGCAGTATTTT. V usage is TRBV5-6 and J usage is TRBJ2-3, with D possibly matching TRBD2 (6 bases). This CDR3 contains 16 residues. Trimming removed 5 bases from V and 0 bases from J, with 16 bases in between. Germline V gene lookup returns CDR1 SGHDT and CDR2 YYEEEE. Full variable domain (missing parts from reference TRBV5-6 and TRBJ2-3): DAGVTQSPTHLIKTRGQQVTLRCSPKSGHDTVSWYQQALGQGPQFIFQYYEEEERQRGNFPDRFSGHQFPNYSSELNVNALLLGDSALYLCASSLLVAASTDTQYFGPGTRLTVL.

This clone was counted a single time. V gene TRBV30 combines with J gene TRBJ2-2; 8 positions agree with TRBD2. The V gene end was trimmed by 1 base and the J gene end by 4 bases; junction bases not matched to a gene: 5. This CDR3 is built from 15 residues. The germline CDR1 and CDR2 sequences are GTSNPN and SVGIG (reference sequence). Written as DNA, the CDR3 is TGTGCCTGGAGTGCTAGCGGGCGTGTCACCGGGGAGCTGTTTTTT. Amino acid sequence: CAWSASGRVTGELFF.